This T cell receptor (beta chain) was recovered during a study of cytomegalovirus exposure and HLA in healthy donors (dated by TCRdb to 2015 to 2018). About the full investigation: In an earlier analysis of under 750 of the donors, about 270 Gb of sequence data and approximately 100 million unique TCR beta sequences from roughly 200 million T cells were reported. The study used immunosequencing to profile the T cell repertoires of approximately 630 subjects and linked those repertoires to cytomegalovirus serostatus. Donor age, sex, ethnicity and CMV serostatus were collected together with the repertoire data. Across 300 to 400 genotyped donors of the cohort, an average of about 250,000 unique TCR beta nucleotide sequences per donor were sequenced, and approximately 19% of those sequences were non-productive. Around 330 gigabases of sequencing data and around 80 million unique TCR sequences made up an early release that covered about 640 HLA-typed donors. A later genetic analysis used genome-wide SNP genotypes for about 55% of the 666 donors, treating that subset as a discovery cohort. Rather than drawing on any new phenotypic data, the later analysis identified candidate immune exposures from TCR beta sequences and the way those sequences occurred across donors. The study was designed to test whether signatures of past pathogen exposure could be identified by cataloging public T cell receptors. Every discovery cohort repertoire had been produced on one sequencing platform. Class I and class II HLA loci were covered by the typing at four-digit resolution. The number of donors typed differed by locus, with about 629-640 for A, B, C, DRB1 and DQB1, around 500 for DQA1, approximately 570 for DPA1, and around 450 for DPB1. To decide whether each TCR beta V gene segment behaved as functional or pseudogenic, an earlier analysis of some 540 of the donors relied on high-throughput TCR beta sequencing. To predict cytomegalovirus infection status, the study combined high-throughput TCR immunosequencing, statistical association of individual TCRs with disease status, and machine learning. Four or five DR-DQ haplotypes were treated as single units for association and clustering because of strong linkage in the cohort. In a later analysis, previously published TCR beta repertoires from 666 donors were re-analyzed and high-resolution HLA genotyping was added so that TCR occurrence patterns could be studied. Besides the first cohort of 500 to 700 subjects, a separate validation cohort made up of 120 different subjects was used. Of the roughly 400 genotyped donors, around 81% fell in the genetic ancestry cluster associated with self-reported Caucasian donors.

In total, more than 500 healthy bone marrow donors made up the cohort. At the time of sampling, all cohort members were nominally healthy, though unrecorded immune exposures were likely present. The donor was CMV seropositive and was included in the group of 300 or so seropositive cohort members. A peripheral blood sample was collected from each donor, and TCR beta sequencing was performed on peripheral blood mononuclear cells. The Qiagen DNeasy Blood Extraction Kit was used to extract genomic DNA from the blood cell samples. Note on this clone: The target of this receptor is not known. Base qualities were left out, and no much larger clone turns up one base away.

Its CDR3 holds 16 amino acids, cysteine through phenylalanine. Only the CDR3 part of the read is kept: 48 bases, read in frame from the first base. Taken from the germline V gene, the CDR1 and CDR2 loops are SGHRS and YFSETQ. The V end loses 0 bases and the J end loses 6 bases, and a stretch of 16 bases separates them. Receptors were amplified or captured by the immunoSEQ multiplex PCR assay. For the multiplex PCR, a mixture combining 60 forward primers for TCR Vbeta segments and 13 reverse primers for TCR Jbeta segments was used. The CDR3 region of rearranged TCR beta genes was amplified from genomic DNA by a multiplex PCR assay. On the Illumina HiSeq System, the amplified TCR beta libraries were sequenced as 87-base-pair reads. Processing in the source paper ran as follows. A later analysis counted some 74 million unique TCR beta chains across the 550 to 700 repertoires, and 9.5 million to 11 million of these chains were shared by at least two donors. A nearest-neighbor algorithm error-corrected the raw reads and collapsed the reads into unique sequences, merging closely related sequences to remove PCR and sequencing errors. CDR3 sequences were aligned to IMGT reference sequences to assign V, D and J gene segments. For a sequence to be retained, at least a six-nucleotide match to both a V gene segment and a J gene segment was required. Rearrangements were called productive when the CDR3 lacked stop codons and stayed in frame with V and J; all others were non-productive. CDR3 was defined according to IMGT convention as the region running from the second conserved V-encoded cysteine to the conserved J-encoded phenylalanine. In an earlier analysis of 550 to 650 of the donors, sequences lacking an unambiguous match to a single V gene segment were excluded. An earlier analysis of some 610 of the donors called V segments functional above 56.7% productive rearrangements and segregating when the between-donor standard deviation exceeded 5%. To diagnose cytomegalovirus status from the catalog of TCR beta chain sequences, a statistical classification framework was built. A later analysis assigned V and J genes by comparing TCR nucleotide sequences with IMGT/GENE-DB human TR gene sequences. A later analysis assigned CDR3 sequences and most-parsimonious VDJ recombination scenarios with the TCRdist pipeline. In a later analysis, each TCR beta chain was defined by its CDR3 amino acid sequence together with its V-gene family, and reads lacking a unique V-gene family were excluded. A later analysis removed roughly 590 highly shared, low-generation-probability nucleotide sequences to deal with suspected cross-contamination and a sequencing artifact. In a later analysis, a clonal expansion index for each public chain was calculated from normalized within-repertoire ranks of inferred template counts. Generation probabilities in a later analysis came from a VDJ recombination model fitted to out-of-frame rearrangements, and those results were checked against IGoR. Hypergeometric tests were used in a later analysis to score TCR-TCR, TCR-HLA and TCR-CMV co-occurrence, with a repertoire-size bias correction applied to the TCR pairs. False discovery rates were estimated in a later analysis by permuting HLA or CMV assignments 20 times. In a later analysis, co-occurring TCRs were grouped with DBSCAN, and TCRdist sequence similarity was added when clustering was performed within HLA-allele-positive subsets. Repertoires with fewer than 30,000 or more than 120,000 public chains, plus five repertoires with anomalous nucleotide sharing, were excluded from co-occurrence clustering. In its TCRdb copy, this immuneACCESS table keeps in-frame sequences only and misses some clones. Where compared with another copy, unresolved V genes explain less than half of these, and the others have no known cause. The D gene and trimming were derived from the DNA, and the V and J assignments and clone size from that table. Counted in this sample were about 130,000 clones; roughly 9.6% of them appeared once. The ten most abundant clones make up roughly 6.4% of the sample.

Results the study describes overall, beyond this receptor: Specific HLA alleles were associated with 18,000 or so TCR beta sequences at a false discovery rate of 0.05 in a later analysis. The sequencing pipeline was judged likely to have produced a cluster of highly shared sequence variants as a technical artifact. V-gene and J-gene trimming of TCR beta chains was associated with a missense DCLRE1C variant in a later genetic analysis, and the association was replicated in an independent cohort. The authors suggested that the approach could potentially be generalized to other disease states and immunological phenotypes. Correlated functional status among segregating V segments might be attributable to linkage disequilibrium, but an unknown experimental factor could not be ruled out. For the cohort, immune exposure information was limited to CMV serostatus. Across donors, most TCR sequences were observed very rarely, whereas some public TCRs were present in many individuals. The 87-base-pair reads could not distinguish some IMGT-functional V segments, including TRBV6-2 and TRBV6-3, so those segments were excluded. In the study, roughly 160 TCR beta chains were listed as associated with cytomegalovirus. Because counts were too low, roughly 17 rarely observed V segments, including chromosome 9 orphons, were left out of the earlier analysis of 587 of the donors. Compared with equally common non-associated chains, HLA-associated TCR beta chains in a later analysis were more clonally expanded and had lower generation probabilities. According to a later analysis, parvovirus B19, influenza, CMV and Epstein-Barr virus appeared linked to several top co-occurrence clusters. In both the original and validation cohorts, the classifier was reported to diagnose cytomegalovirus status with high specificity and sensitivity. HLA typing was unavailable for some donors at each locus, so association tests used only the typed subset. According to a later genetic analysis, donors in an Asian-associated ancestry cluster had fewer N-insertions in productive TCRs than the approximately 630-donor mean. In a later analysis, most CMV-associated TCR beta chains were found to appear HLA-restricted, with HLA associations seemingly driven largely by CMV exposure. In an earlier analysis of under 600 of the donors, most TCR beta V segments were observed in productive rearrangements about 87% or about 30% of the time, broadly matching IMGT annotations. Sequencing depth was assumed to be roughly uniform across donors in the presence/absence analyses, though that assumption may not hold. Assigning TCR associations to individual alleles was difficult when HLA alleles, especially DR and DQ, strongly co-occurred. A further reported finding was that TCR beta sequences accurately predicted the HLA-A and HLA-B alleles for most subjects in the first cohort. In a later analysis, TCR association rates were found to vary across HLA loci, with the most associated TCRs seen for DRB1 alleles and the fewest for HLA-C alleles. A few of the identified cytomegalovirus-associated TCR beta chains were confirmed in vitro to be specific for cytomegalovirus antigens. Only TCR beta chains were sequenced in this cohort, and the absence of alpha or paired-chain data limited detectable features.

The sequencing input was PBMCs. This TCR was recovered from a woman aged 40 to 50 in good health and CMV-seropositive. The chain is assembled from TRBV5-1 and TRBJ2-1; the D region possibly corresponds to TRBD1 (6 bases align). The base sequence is TGCGCCAGCAGCTTGGAGTATCCTATACAGGGCAATGAGCAGTTCTTC. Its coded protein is CASSLEYPIQGNEQFF.